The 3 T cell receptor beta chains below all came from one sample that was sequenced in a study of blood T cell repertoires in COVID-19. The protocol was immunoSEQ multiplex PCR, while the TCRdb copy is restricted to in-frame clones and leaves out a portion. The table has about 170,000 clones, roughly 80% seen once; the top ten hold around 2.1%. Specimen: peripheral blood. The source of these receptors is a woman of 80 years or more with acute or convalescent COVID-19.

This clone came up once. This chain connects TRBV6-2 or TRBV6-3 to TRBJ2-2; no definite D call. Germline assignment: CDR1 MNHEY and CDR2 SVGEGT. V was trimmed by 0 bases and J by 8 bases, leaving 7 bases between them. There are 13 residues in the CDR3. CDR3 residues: CASSYSFTGELFF. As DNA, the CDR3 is TGTGCCAGCAGTTACTCGTTTACAGGGGAGCTGTTTTTT.

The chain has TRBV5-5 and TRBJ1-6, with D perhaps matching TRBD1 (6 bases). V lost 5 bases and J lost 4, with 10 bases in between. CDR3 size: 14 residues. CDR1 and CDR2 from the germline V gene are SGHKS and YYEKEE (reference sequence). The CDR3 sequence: CASRPDSYNSPLHF. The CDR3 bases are TGTGCCAGCAGACCGGACAGTTATAATTCACCCCTCCACTTT.

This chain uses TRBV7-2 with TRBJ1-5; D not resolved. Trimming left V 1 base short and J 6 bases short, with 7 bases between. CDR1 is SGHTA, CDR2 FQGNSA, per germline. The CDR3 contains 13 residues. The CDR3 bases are TGTGCCAGCAGCTTAGAGCGGTCTCAGCCCCAGCATTTT. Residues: CASSLERSQPQHF.